This T cell receptor beta chain was documented in a study of breast tumors, draining lymph nodes, adjacent tissues. MiXCR, run by TCRdb on the multiplex PCR reads, gives a single entry per CDR3 protein. This table has some 100,000 distinct CDR3 sequences, less than 25% appearing once. This clonotype showed up many times. As yet, its antigen is unknown. V was trimmed by 8 bases and J by 10 bases, leaving 14 bases between them. From germline, CDR1 is SNHLY and CDR2 FYNNEI. CDR3 length equals 12 residues. Breast cancer patients provided tissue from their axillary draining lymph nodes. Study-wide findings and caveats: Luminal-like breast cancer showed significantly greater tumor-nontumor repertoire similarity than basal-like breast cancer did. Tumor T cell lymph node origin was a supported hypothesis, not proven.

The source is a female donor with breast cancer. Some clones in this sample may be carry-over from other donors' samples. Sequencing was carried out using axillary lymph node tissue. The chain links TRBV2 to TRBJ1-4; tentative D call: TRBD1 (5 bases). CDR3 protein: CASAQGERKLFF. CDR3 nucleotides: TGTGCCAGCGCCCAAGGGGAGAGAAAACTGTTTTTT.